This T cell receptor beta chain stems from a study of T cells in Graves' hyperthyroidism and ophthalmopathy. Study-wide findings and caveats: Ophthalmopathy, as predicted by the model, came a median about six months after the prediction.

The TCR beta CDR3 regions underwent amplification using RNA transcripts as the source. Carried out on the TCR CDR3, a first-round RT-PCR used the HTBI primer set. One entry per CDR3 protein results from TCRdb running MiXCR on the multiplex PCR reads. Among more than 350,000 distinct CDR3 sequences listed, roughly 15% were seen once. The CDR3 is 12 amino acids. The germline CDR1 and CDR2 sequences are SQVTM and ANQGSEA. The V and J ends lost 3 bases and 4 bases respectively, with 10 bases between them. This clonotype was counted between two and nine times. The antigen is undetermined. Extraction of PBMCs used 8.5 to 10 ml of fresh peripheral blood.

The sequencing input was blood. This sequence was found in a woman aged 60-75 years with Graves' ophthalmopathy. The chain has TRBV29-1 and TRBJ2-7, with D maybe TRBD1 (5 bases). The CDR3 here is CSVDCRAYEQYF. The CDR3 DNA sequence: TGCAGCGTTGACTGCAGGGCGTACGAGCAGTACTTC.